This T cell receptor (beta chain) was retrieved from a study of T-cell memory formation after mild COVID-19. This clonotype came up a few times. TCRdb passed the 5' RACE reads through MiXCR, listing each CDR3 protein once. The table lists approximately 560,000 distinct CDR3 sequences, around 15% of them singletons. Germline V gives CDR1 MNHEY, CDR2 SVGAGI. This CDR3 comprises 15 residues. V was clipped by 0 bases and J by 6 bases; unmatched bases: 5. The V call is TRBV6-5, the J call TRBJ2-7; 10 bases align to TRBD2. Sequenced: PBMCs or a T cell subset sorted from them (not recorded which). This sequence was found in an adult woman who had mild COVID-19 (a few samples of this study predate the infection). Cell type and time point are not known. The DNA of the CDR3 is TGTGCCAGCAGTTACTCGAGCGGGAGGGCCGGCGAGCAGTACTTC. Translation: CASSYSSGRAGEQYF.